This T cell receptor beta chain was sequenced during a study of shared clonotypes between healthy human individuals. Sequenced by immunoSEQ multiplex PCR; TCRdb stores in-frame clones only, minus some. The sample has some 2.1 million clones; 90% to 95% are singletons. Splitting of CD4+ cells produced CD45RA+ naive and CD45RA-negative memory subsets. CDR1 SEHNR and CDR2 FQNEAQ come from the germline V gene (reference sequence). V dropped 5 bases and J dropped 4 bases, with 15 bases sitting between them. This CDR3 comprises 15 residues. Sequenced sample: naive CD4+ T cells sorted from blood. The subset denotes: CD45RA+ positively selected. The chain couples TRBV7-9 to TRBJ1-3, with D maybe TRBD1 (5 bases). The sequence was collected from a man between 18 and 35 years old in good health. As DNA, the CDR3 is TGTGCCAGCAGCACAGGTAGATCTTCCGGAAACACCATATATTTT. Protein: CASSTGRSSGNTIYF.